Below are 20 T cell receptor beta chains sequenced from a single sample in a study of cytomegalovirus exposure and HLA in healthy donors. 60 Vbeta and 13 Jbeta primers were used in PCR. This table comes from immunoSEQ multiplex PCR, and its TCRdb copy is limited to in-frame clones, with some not included. The sample lists 110,000 or so clones, over 8.5% occurring once. The sequencing sample was made of PBMCs. The receptors were gathered from a woman aged 40 to 55 in good health and CMV-seropositive.

Ten or more counts support this clone. The V gene is TRBV6-6, the J gene TRBJ1-1; D is ambiguous. Germline V gives CDR1 MNHNY, CDR2 SVGAGI (reference sequence). The CDR3 extends over 13 amino acids. V lost 6 bases, J lost 10 bases, and 18 bases lay in between. CDR3 sequence (DNA): TGTGCCAGCAGGCCCGGGATGCGGATGGGAGCTTTCTTT. Translating gives CASRPGMRMGAFF.

This clone was observed a handful of times. The chain uses TRBV19 and TRBJ2-7, with TRBD1 matching over 8 bases. The germline gives CDR1 LNHDA, CDR2 SQIVND (reference sequence). CDR3 length equals 15 residues. V shed 5 bases and J 3 bases; nucleotides not matched to a gene: 9. The CDR3 nucleotides read TGTGCCAGTAGTCCCGGACAGGGCGTGAACTACGAGCAGTACTTC. Amino acid sequence: CASSPGQGVNYEQYF.

This rearrangement joins TRBV10-3 to TRBJ2-7; 9 bases map to TRBD1. The junction had 16 bases not matched to a gene; V was cut back by 10 bases and J by 3 bases. The CDR3 has 16 residues. The germline V gene has CDR1 ENHRY and CDR2 SYGVKD. The CDR3 region has the DNA TGTGCCACCCTAGGTTGGTGGACAGGGGAACTCTACGAGCAGTACTTC. This codes for CATLGWWTGELYEQYF.

V gene TRBV5-4 combines with J gene TRBJ2-5; weak D call: TRBD1 (6 bases). CDR1 is SGHNT, CDR2 YYREEE, per germline (reference sequence). The CDR3 is made up of 17 amino acids. Trimming removed 4 bases at V and 2 bases at J, with 21 bases between. CDR3 bases: TGTGCCAGCAGCCCTAGGCTTGGGCAGGGGAAGCAAGAGACCCAGTACTTC. The encoded protein is CASSPRLGQGKQETQYF.

This clone was observed a handful of times. J is TRBJ2-2 and V is TRBV5-1; 7 positions agree with TRBD2. The germline CDR1 and CDR2 sequences are SGHRS and YFSETQ. The CDR3 has 15 residues. V dropped 5 bases and J dropped 4; count of bases not matched to a gene: 8. The CDR3 DNA is TGCGCCAGCAGTCCCGGGGAGGGGAGCACCGGGGAGCTGTTTTTT. Translating gives CASSPGEGSTGELFF. Looking up the rest from reference TRBV5-1 and TRBJ2-2 gives the full variable domain: KAGVTQTPRYLIKTRGQQVTLSCSPISGHRSVSWYQQTPGQGLQFLFEYFSETQRNKGNFPGRFSGRQFSNSRSEMNVSTLELGDSALYLCASSPGEGSTGELFFGEGSRLTVL.

This clone was seen a few times. The chain combines TRBV5-1 with TRBJ2-1, with a weak D call TRBD1 (6 bases). Germline V gives CDR1 SGHRS, CDR2 YFSETQ. This CDR3 has 15 amino acids. V gave up 2 bases and J gave up 6 bases, with 15 bases separating them. CDR3: CASSLGQSKFNEQFF. The DNA of the CDR3 is TGCGCCAGCAGCTTAGGACAGTCCAAGTTCAATGAGCAGTTCTTC.

The chain uses TRBV9 and TRBJ1-2; 10 bases agree with TRBD1. CDR1 is SGDLS, CDR2 YYNGEE, per germline. This CDR3 region has 14 residues. The V and J ends lost 1 base and 8 bases, in that order; junction bases with no gene match: 5. In DNA form, the CDR3 reads TGTGCCAGCAGCGTAACGGGACAGGGGTCCGGCTACACCTTC. Residues: CASSVTGQGSGYTF.

In this sample, this clone turned up a few times. The J gene is TRBJ2-5, the V gene TRBV7-7; 11 nucleotides line up with TRBD1. The end of the DNA fits TRBJ2-7 better, so the J call may be wrong. CDR1 is SSHAT, CDR2 FNYEAQ, per germline (reference sequence). The CDR3 is 15 amino acids. CDR3 amino acids: CASSLGTGGSYEQYF. CDR3 DNA sequence: TGTGCCAGCAGCTTAGGGACAGGGGGCAGCTACGAGCAGTACTTC.

This clone occurred a few times. V gene TRBV9 combines with J gene TRBJ1-3, with 7 bases that match TRBD1. Germline values: CDR1 SGDLS, CDR2 YYNGEE. The CDR3 is made up of 16 amino acids. Losses at the gene ends were 3 bases for V and 3 bases for J; bases not matched to a gene: 9. The CDR3 region has the DNA TGTGCCAGCAGCGCCTCCCTGGGACAGAGTGGAAACACCATATATTTT. Translated: CASSASLGQSGNTIYF.

In this sample, this clone turned up a few times. The V and J genes are TRBV7-8 and TRBJ1-1; the D gene is possibly TRBD1 (5 bases). Germline lookup yields CDR1 SGHVS and CDR2 FQNEAQ. V lost 11 bases and J lost 1, with 14 bases in between. CDR3 length: 13 residues. CDR3 sequence reads: CAVGRGRNTEAFF. The CDR3 coding sequence is TGTGCCGTTGGAAGGGGCCGGAACACTGAAGCTTTCTTT. Using reference TRBV7-8 and TRBJ1-1 for the parts outside the CDR3, the full variable domain is GAGVSQSPRYKVAKRGQDVALRCDPISGHVSLFWYQQALGQGPEFLTYFQNEAQLDKSGLPSDRFFAERPEGSVSTLKIQRTQQEDSAVYLCAVGRGRNTEAFFGQGTRLTVV.

V and J are TRBV5-4 and TRBJ2-3; a weak D match, TRBD1 (5 bases). This CDR3 comprises 16 residues. Germline V gene sequence: CDR1 SGHNT, CDR2 YYREEE (reference sequence). V was clipped by 4 bases and J by 6 bases, with 21 bases between them. The DNA of the CDR3 is TGTGCCAGCAGCGGACCTCAGGGTCAGAACAGTGATACGCAGTATTTT. This codes for CASSGPQGQNSDTQYF. Together with reference TRBV5-4 and TRBJ2-3, the CDR3 gives the full variable domain: ETGVTQSPTHLIKTRGQQVTLRCSSQSGHNTVSWYQQALGQGPQFIFQYYREEENGRGNFPPRFSGLQFPNYSSELNVNALELDDSALYLCASSGPQGQNSDTQYFGPGTRLTVL.

The chain recombines TRBV29-1 with TRBJ2-5, with TRBD2 matching over 7 bases. The germline V gene has CDR1 SQVTM and CDR2 ANQGSEA. The CDR3 has 11 residues. V lost 7 bases and J lost 3; bases outside the gene matches: 2. CDR3 DNA: TGCAGCGGTGGACTAGAAGAGACCCAGTACTTC. Residues: CSGGLEETQYF.

This chain joins TRBV10-2 and TRBJ2-5; 11 bases map to TRBD2. CDR1 WSHSY and CDR2 SAAADI come from the germline V gene. The CDR3 totals 14 residues. Losses at the gene ends were 6 bases for V and 1 base for J; bases not matched to a gene: 1. CDR3 in amino acids: CASRTSGTQETQYF. The DNA for the CDR3 is TGCGCCAGCAGGACTAGCGGGACCCAAGAGACCCAGTACTTC.

This clone has only a few counts. The CDR3 DNA is TGTGCCAGCAGTCCTCTAGGGGGGGTGGGTCAGCCCCAGCATTTT. It is translated as CASSPLGGVGQPQHF. The chain uses TRBV25-1 and TRBJ1-5; D may be TRBD1 (6 bases). V lost 5 bases and J lost 6, with 17 bases in between. The CDR3 spans 15 residues. Germline assignment: CDR1 MGHDK and CDR2 SYGVNS.

In its sample, this clone was seen a few times. A single base separates this from a much larger clone, so it may be a read error. Other nucleotide sequences in the sample specify the same CDR3. The rearrangement uses TRBV6-5 and TRBJ1-5; D unresolved. The CDR3 runs 13 residues. The germline V and J ends were trimmed by 3 bases and 3 bases, with 6 bases remaining between them. In germline, CDR1 is MNHEY, CDR2 SVGAGI. The CDR3 is CASSYEINQPQHF. The CDR3 DNA reads as TGTGCCAGCAGTTATGAGATCAATCAGCCCCAGCATTTT.

This clone was counted only a few times. This sequence joins TRBV6-1 and TRBJ2-7, with 9 nucleotides matching TRBD1. The CDR3 length is 14 residues. V lost 6 bases to trimming and J lost 4 bases; unmatched junction nucleotides: 7. Germline values: CDR1 MNHNS, CDR2 SASEGT. The CDR3 sequence: CASRPPGQGYEQYF. DNA for the CDR3: TGTGCCAGCAGACCTCCGGGACAGGGTTACGAGCAGTACTTC.

The J gene is TRBJ2-3, the V gene TRBV18; tentative D call: TRBD1 (5 bases). Per germline, CDR1 KGHSH and CDR2 LQKENI. This CDR3 spans 13 amino acids. V dropped 2 bases and J dropped 2 bases, with 5 bases sitting between them. CDR3 residues: CASSPGATDTQYF. CDR3 sequence (DNA): TGTGCCAGCTCACCAGGGGCCACAGATACGCAGTATTTT.

This clone was seen a handful of times. This chain links TRBV30 with TRBJ2-7, with a possible D match to TRBD2 (5 bases). The germline V and J ends were trimmed by 8 bases and 0 bases, with 14 bases remaining between them. CDR1 is GTSNPN and CDR2 is SVGIG in the germline V gene (reference sequence). The CDR3 sequence is 13 residues long. The CDR3 bases are TGTGCCGCTAGAGGAGGCCTCTCCTACGAGCAGTACTTC. Translated: CAARGGLSYEQYF.

The V call is TRBV5-4, the J call TRBJ1-2, with D possibly being TRBD1 (5 bases). This CDR3 comprises 13 residues. Germline loops: CDR1 SGHNT, CDR2 YYREEE (reference sequence). V was trimmed by 3 bases and J by 2 bases, leaving 8 bases between them. CDR3 sequence: CASSSQANYGYTF. CDR3 bases: TGTGCCAGCAGCTCACAGGCCAACTATGGCTACACCTTC.

This clone came up a few times. This CDR3 is CASRDQGNHTGELFF. As DNA, the CDR3 is TGTGCCAGCAGAGACCAGGGGAACCACACCGGGGAGCTGTTTTTT. The J gene is TRBJ2-2, the V gene TRBV7-3; perhaps TRBD1 as D (6 bases). Germline CDR1 SGHTA, CDR2 FQGTGA. V dropped 6 bases and J dropped 3 bases, with 14 bases sitting between them. This CDR3 has 15 amino acids.